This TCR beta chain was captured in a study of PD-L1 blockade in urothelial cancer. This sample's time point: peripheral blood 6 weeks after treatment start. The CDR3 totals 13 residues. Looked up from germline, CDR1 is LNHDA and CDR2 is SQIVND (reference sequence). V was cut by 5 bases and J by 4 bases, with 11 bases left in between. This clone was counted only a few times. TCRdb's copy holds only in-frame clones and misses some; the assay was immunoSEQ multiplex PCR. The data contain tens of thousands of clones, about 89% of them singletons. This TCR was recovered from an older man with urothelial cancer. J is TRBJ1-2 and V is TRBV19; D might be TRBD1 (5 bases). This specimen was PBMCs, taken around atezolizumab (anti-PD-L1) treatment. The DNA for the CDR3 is TGTGCCAGTAGTCCCACAGGTCTCTATGGCTACACCTTC. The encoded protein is CASSPTGLYGYTF.